This T cell receptor (beta chain) is from a study of T cells in Graves' hyperthyroidism and ophthalmopathy (dated 2019 in TCRdb). Regarding the complete study: Peripheral blood samples were taken at the time of initial diagnosis, prior to any treatment. According to the paper, TCR Vbeta CDR3 sequencing was carried out on about 140 peripheral blood samples, which came from 40 to 45 ophthalmopathy, 80 or so hyperthyroidism and about 17 progressor patients. Prospective prediction of ophthalmopathy was tested in an independent validation cohort of fewer than 20 hyperthyroidism patients and some 17 patients who later progressed to ophthalmopathy. The study also compared thyroid tissue and blood T-cell repertoires from a handful of Graves' hyperthyroidism patients. The 100 or so discovery patients were randomly split 7:3 into training and test sets. Once sampling was done, hyperthyroidism patients were given methimazole at a starting dose of 30 mg daily, whereas ophthalmopathy patients were given high-dose intravenous methylprednisolone. To identify TCR V-J signatures that set the groups apart, the researchers used a discovery cohort of 100 or so patients, made up of around 40 with Graves' ophthalmopathy and about 55 with stable Graves' hyperthyroidism.

A word on this clonotype: Its specific antigen is unknown. The record has no base qualities; no much larger clone is one base away.

Looking up the germline V gene yields CDR1 MGHRA and CDR2 YSYEKL. A distance of 8 bases separates the germline ends of V and J, which lose 4 bases and 6 bases respectively. Including the terminal cysteine and phenylalanine, the CDR3 comprises 12 residues. CDR3 DNA is the only sequence kept; it has 36 bases, read in frame from the first base. Graves' hyperthyroidism was defined as stable when no progression to ophthalmopathy occurred over 18 months of follow-up. The hyperthyroidism patients were between 18 and 65 years old and newly diagnosed, with a disease duration of less than 2 months. Any patient with an uncontrolled infection, another autoimmune disease, pregnancy or lactation was excluded. Diagnoses were based on clinical symptoms, serum thyroxine and TRAb, thyroid ultrasound and orbital computed tomography. PBMCs were separated from over 9 ml of fresh peripheral blood using Ficoll-Paque density gradient centrifugation. Trizol reagent was used to extract total RNA, and RNA quality was then checked on an Agilent 2100 Bioanalyzer.

The TCR beta CDR3 regions were amplified from RNA transcripts. A first-round RT-PCR of the TCR CDR3 used the HTBI primer set with the Qiagen OneStep RT-PCR kit. Libraries were constructed in a second round of multiplex PCR, after which size selection and purification were performed. Sequencing of the libraries was done on an Illumina HiSeq2000 using paired-end 100 bp reads. In the source study's methods: SOAPnuke was used to process the raw data, throwing out any read that contained adapters or uncalled bases, had a mean Phred below 15, or lacked an exact constant-primer or identifier match. COPE v1.2.5 was used to merge the high-quality paired reads, and each unique nucleotide sequence was defined as a clonotype. Clonotypes were aligned to IMGT TRBV, TRBD and TRBJ reference segments using MiTCR v1.1. The analysis included only V-J combinations with a frequency above 0.0001, which together covered roughly 99% of the repertoires. The TCS score was defined as F50 (clonal expansion) divided by E x V (chaos), with BLOSUM62-based TCRdist calculated between CDR3 peptides within each V-J. Welch's t-statistics and random forest reduced roughly 530 V-J features to roughly 13, which were used in a naive Bayes classifier (R e1071). TCRdb reran the public reads through fastp at Q25 and MiXCR, keeping productive beta chains. Merged by CDR3 protein, the rows form single entries marked with the most common genes and DNA. TCRdb's processing, not the study's, gives the V and J calls here. The table for this sample lists 450,000 to 600,000 distinct CDR3 sequences; around 15% of them were counted only once. About 15% of the sample is held by the ten biggest clonotypes.

What the research found in general, with its limitations: Most expanded thyroid clonotypes (frequency above 0.001) were also detected in blood, a finding suggesting that blood repertoires may reflect thyroid immune responses. During validation, the model predicted progression to ophthalmopathy a median of roughly 7.1 months ahead of onset, with 60% to 71% sensitivity and 72% to 85% specificity. A 13 V-J signature model separated ophthalmopathy from stable hyperthyroidism, with approximately 87% sensitivity and 81% to 82% specificity in cross-validation and 80%/75% in testing. Sample size was not statistically predetermined, and blinding of investigators to group allocation was not performed.

This sequence uses TRBV4-1 and TRBJ2-3; the D segment cannot be called with confidence. The sequence was obtained from a woman in her thirties or forties with Graves' hyperthyroidism. Sample: blood. The DNA sequence is TGCGCCAGCAGCCCCAATGGGGATACGCAGTATTTT. This codes for CASSPNGDTQYF.